This is a list of T cell receptor beta chains from one sample in a study of blood T cell repertoires in COVID-19. Sequencing was performed with immunoSEQ multiplex PCR; in TCRdb, only in-frame clones are kept and a portion is missing. Seen here are roughly 210,000 clones, about nine tenths observed once, and the top ten hold approximately 7.2%. Specimen: PBMCs or T cells enriched from blood (not recorded which). These receptors all stem from a man in his thirties or forties in a cohort exposed to, infected with or recovered from COVID-19 (not recorded which). The CDR3 runs from the conserved cysteine through the conserved F or W. D genes are given only for firm matches. Some rows have no size entry. The others give once, few or many, or a class for an expanded clone.

TRBJ2-7 | TRBD2 | - | TRBV27 | TGTGCCAGCGGGGGACTAGGCCCCTACGAGCAGTACTTC | CASGGLGPYEQYF
TRBJ1-3 | - | - | TRBV2 | TGTGCCAGCAGTGACGAGGGAGTCTCTGGAAACACCATATATTTT | CASSDEGVSGNTIYF
TRBJ1-4 | - | - | TRBV13 | TGTGCCAGCAGCTTGGGGGCAGGTAATGAAAAACTGTTTTTT | CASSLGAGNEKLFF
TRBJ1-1 | - | - | TRBV24-1 | TGTGCCACATCCGCGGGGCCAATGAACACTGAAGCTTTCTTT | CATSAGPMNTEAFF
TRBJ1-1 | - | - | TRBV19 | TGTGCCAGTAGTATAGGGGCAGGGTTGAACACTGAAGCTTTCTTT | CASSIGAGLNTEAFF
TRBJ2-7 | TRBD2 | - | TRBV14 | TGTGCCAGCAGCTTCGGGGGGAGTGCCTACGAGCAGTACTTC | CASSFGGSAYEQYF
TRBJ2-7 | - | - | TRBV4-1 | TGCGCCAGCAGCCCCAGGCGGCAGGGCTACGAGCAGTACTTC | CASSPRRQGYEQYF
TRBJ2-7 | - | - | TRBV27 | TGTGCCAGCAGTTCCCGAGGGACAACCTCGTACGAGCAGTACTTC | CASSSRGTTSYEQYF
TRBJ2-1 | TRBD1 | - | TRBV3-1/TRBV3-2 | TGTGCCAGCAGCCAGGTGTATCAGGGGGATCTAGTGAATGAGCAGTTCTTC | CASSQVYQGDLVNEQFF
TRBJ2-1 | - | few | TRBV2 | TGTGCCAGCAGTAAGACAGACACCTACAATGAGCAGTTCTTC | CASSKTDTYNEQFF
TRBJ2-2 | TRBD2 | once | TRBV3-1/TRBV3-2 | TGTGCCAGCAGACTTCGACTAGCGGGAGGGATATTGAACACCGGGGAGCTGTTTTTT | CASRLRLAGGILNTGELFF
TRBJ1-5 | TRBD1 | once | TRBV29-1 | TGCAGCGTTCAAAACAGGGGGCTAAGGCAGCCCCAGCATTTT | CSVQNRGLRQPQHF
TRBJ2-1 | TRBD1 | - | TRBV28 | TGTGCCAGCAGTTTCCCCCCGCAGGGGGCTGAGGATGAGCAGTTCTTC | CASSFPPQGAEDEQFF
TRBJ2-1 | TRBD2 | once | TRBV7-8 | TGTGCCAGCAGCTTAGTACTAGCGGGAGGAAAGTCCTACAATGAGCAGTTCTTC | CASSLVLAGGKSYNEQFF
TRBJ1-2 | - | - | TRBV27 | TGTGCCAGCAGTTTATCTGGGACAAAGGGCTACACCTTC | CASSLSGTKGYTF
TRBJ2-7 | TRBD2 | - | TRBV27 | TGTGCCAGCAGTCGCGGGAGGGCCCGAGAGCAGTACTTC | CASSRGRAREQYF
TRBJ2-1 | TRBD1 | - | TRBV5-1 | TGCGCCAGCAGCCCAGGACAGGGGCCAGGAGTTCGTAATGAGCAGTTCTTC | CASSPGQGPGVRNEQFF
TRBJ2-3 | TRBD2 | - | TRBV7-3 | TGTGCCAGCAGCCCGAGGACTAGCGGCTTCCCGGGAGATACGCAGTATTTT | CASSPRTSGFPGDTQYF
TRBJ2-1 | TRBD2 | few | TRBV5-1 | TGCGCCAGCAGCTTGATAAGAACTAGCGGGAACGAGCAGTTCTTC | CASSLIRTSGNEQFF
TRBJ2-2 | - | - | TRBV24-1 | TGTGCCACCAGTGATCCCCGTAATCCGTCCGGGGAGCTGTTTTTT | CATSDPRNPSGELFF